A selection of T cell receptor beta chains follows, all from one sample in a study of blood T cell repertoires in COVID-19. Method: immunoSEQ multiplex PCR; TCRdb's copy keeps in-frame clones and lacks some. The data contain about 15,000 clones, approximately 80% of them singletons. The material sequenced was peripheral blood. These receptors were collected from a human donor in a cohort sampled during active COVID-19. CDR3s include the opening cysteine and the closing phenylalanine or tryptophan. The order of the fields is D gene, clone size, J gene, V gene, CDR3 protein, CDR3 DNA. A D gene is named only where the DNA matches it firmly. Size values are once, few and many counts, or a class for expanded clones, and some rows have none.

d_gene: .
abundance: once
j_gene: TRBJ1-3
v_gene: TRBV3-1/TRBV3-2
CDR3aa: CASSQQMRATGNTIYF
CDR3nt: TGTGCCAGCAGCCAACAAATGAGGGCAACTGGAAACACCATATATTTT

d_gene: TRBD2
abundance: .
j_gene: TRBJ2-5
v_gene: TRBV5-4
CDR3aa: CASSKISGSGETQYF
CDR3nt: TGTGCCAGCAGCAAAATTAGCGGGAGTGGGGAGACCCAGTACTTC

d_gene: TRBD2
abundance: once
j_gene: TRBJ2-1
v_gene: TRBV11-2
CDR3aa: CASSRTGRGGLNEQFF
CDR3nt: TGTGCCAGCAGCCGCACGGGTCGCGGGGGTTTAAATGAGCAGTTCTTC

d_gene: .
abundance: .
j_gene: TRBJ2-3
v_gene: TRBV19
CDR3aa: CASSGAASGHPSTDTQYF
CDR3nt: TGTGCCAGTAGTGGCGCGGCGAGCGGGCACCCTAGCACAGATACGCAGTATTTT

d_gene: TRBD1
abundance: .
j_gene: TRBJ1-1
v_gene: TRBV27
CDR3aa: CASSLGTGFITEAFF
CDR3nt: TGTGCCAGCAGTTTAGGGACAGGGTTTATCACTGAAGCTTTCTTT

d_gene: TRBD1
abundance: .
j_gene: TRBJ2-3
v_gene: TRBV5-4
CDR3aa: CASSTGTAYTQYF
CDR3nt: TGTGCCAGCAGCACCGGGACAGCCTATACGCAGTATTTT

d_gene: TRBD1
abundance: .
j_gene: TRBJ1-5
v_gene: TRBV18
CDR3aa: CASSGTDNQPQHF
CDR3nt: TGTGCCAGCTCCGGGACAGACAATCAGCCCCAGCATTTT

d_gene: .
abundance: .
j_gene: TRBJ2-5
v_gene: TRBV19
CDR3aa: CASSIRFGSGQETQYF
CDR3nt: TGTGCCAGTAGTATACGGTTCGGGAGTGGTCAAGAGACCCAGTACTTC

d_gene: TRBD1
abundance: .
j_gene: TRBJ1-4
v_gene: TRBV11-2
CDR3aa: CASSPDRALEKLFF
CDR3nt: TGTGCCAGCAGCCCCGACAGGGCTTTGGAAAAACTGTTTTTT

d_gene: .
abundance: .
j_gene: TRBJ2-1
v_gene: TRBV6-5
CDR3aa: CASSPGGEQFF
CDR3nt: TGTGCCAGCAGTCCCGGGGGAGAGCAGTTCTTC